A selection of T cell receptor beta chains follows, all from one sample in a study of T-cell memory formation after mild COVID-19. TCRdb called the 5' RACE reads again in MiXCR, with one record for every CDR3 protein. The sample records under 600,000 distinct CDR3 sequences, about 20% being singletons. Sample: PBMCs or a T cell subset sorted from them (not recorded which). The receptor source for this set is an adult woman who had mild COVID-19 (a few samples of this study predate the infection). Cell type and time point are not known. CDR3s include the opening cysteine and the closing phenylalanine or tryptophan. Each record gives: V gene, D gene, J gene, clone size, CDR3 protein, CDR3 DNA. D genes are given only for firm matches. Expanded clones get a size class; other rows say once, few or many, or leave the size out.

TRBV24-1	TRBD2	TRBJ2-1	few	CATSDATSGPSGEQFF	TGTGCCACCAGTGATGCCACTAGCGGCCCCTCGGGGGAGCAGTTCTTC
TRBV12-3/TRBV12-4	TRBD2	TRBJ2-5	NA	CASSFGLAVYF	TGTGCCAGCAGTTTTGGACTAGCGGTGTACTTC
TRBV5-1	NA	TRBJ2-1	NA	CASSSRLDNEQFF	TGCGCCAGCAGCTCGCGCCTTGACAATGAGCAGTTCTTC
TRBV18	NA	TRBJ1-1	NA	CASSPRRTATEAFF	TGTGCCAGCTCACCACGGAGGACAGCCACTGAAGCTTTCTTT
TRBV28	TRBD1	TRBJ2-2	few	CASQAGGNTGELFF	TGTGCCAGTCAGGCAGGGGGCAACACCGGGGAGCTGTTTTTT
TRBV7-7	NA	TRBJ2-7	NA	CASSPGTDASYEQYF	TGTGCTAGCAGCCCTGGGACCGATGCCTCCTACGAGCAGTACTTC
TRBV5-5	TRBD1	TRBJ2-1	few	CASSLGGGAVYNEQFF	TGTGCCAGCAGCTTGGGAGGGGGCGCTGTCTACAATGAGCAGTTCTTC
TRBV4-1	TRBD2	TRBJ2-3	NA	CASSQVSGGFPDTQYF	TGCGCCAGCAGCCAAGTAAGCGGGGGGTTTCCAGATACGCAGTATTTT
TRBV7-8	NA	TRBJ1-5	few	CASSARDSNQPQHF	TGTGCCAGCAGCGCCCGGGATAGCAATCAGCCCCAGCATTTT
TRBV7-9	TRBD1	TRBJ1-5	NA	CASSPTGSGQPQHF	TGTGCCAGCAGCCCGACAGGGTCGGGGCAGCCCCAGCATTTT
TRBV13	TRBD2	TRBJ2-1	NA	CASSFGGSKQFF	TGTGCCAGCAGCTTCGGGGGGAGTAAGCAGTTCTTC
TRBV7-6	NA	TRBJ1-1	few	CASSLELMNTEAFF	TGTGCCAGCAGCTTAGAGCTGATGAACACTGAAGCTTTCTTT
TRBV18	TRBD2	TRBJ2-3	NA	CASSPRGSGGASTDTQYF	TGTGCCAGCTCACCCCGCGGGAGCGGGGGGGCTAGCACAGATACGCAGTATTTT
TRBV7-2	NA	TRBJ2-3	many	CASSLVALTSTDTQYF	TGTGCCAGCAGCTTAGTGGCCCTGACTAGCACAGATACGCAGTATTTT
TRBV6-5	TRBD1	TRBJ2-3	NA	CASRDRTGADTQYF	TGTGCCAGCAGAGACAGGACAGGGGCAGATACGCAGTATTTT
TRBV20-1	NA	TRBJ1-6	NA	CSAVKTGLNSPLHF	TGCAGTGCCGTAAAGACAGGACTAAATTCACCCCTCCACTTT
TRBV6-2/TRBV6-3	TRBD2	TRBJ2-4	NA	CASSPSLAGVRNIQYF	TGTGCCAGCAGTCCTTCACTAGCGGGAGTCCGGAACATTCAGTACTTC
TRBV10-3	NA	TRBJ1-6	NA	CAISDQGPSVGSPLHF	TGTGCCATCAGTGATCAGGGCCCATCCGTGGGTTCACCCCTCCACTTT
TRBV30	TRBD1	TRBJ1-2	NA	CAWSDGQGGNYGYTF	TGTGCCTGGAGTGACGGACAGGGGGGCAACTATGGCTACACCTTC
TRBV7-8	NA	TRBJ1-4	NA	CASSSPGLSLRYEKLFF	TGTGCCAGCAGCTCCCCGGGACTGAGTCTCCGTTATGAAAAACTGTTTTTT
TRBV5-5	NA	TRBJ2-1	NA	CASSLVPSDNNEQFF	TGTGCCAGCAGCTTGGTTCCTAGCGACAACAATGAGCAGTTCTTC
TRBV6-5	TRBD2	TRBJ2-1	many	CASRESGRAMNEQFF	TGTGCCAGCAGGGAAAGCGGGAGGGCCATGAATGAGCAGTTCTTC
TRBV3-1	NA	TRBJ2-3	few	CASSQDWGATDTQYF	TGTGCCAGCAGCCAAGATTGGGGAGCCACAGATACGCAGTATTTT
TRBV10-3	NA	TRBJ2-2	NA	CAISPSDTGELFF	TGTGCCATCAGTCCCTCGGACACCGGGGAGCTGTTTTTT
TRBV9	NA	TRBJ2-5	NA	CASSVGVQGETQYF	TGTGCCAGCAGCGTAGGGGTCCAAGGAGAGACCCAGTACTTC
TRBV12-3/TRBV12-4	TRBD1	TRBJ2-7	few	CASSLGYRGSDEQYF	TGTGCCAGCAGTTTAGGTTACAGGGGGTCGGACGAGCAGTACTTC
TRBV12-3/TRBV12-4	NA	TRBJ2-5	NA	CASRPLLGETQYF	TGTGCCAGCAGGCCCCTCCTCGGGGAGACCCAGTACTTC